This T cell receptor (beta chain) was sequenced during a study of T cell changes during pregnancy in multiple sclerosis. Clones were read by immunoSEQ multiplex PCR, and TCRdb kept only the in-frame ones, dropping some. The sample carries about 50,000 clones, 85% to 95% recorded once. Sequencing used CD4+ T cells from peripheral blood mononuclear cells, obtained in the third trimester of pregnancy. This clonotype was obtained from a female donor with multiple sclerosis, enrolled in a pregnancy study.

CDR3 in DNA: TGTGCCAGCTCACCACTAGCGGGGCCTACGCAGTATTTT. Translation: CASSPLAGPTQYF. The chain uses TRBV18 and TRBJ2-3; TRBD2 agrees at 8 bases. Germline loops: CDR1 KGHSH, CDR2 LQKENI. V shed 1 base, J shed 8 bases, and the junction held 2 bases outside the gene matches. CDR3 length: 13 amino acids.